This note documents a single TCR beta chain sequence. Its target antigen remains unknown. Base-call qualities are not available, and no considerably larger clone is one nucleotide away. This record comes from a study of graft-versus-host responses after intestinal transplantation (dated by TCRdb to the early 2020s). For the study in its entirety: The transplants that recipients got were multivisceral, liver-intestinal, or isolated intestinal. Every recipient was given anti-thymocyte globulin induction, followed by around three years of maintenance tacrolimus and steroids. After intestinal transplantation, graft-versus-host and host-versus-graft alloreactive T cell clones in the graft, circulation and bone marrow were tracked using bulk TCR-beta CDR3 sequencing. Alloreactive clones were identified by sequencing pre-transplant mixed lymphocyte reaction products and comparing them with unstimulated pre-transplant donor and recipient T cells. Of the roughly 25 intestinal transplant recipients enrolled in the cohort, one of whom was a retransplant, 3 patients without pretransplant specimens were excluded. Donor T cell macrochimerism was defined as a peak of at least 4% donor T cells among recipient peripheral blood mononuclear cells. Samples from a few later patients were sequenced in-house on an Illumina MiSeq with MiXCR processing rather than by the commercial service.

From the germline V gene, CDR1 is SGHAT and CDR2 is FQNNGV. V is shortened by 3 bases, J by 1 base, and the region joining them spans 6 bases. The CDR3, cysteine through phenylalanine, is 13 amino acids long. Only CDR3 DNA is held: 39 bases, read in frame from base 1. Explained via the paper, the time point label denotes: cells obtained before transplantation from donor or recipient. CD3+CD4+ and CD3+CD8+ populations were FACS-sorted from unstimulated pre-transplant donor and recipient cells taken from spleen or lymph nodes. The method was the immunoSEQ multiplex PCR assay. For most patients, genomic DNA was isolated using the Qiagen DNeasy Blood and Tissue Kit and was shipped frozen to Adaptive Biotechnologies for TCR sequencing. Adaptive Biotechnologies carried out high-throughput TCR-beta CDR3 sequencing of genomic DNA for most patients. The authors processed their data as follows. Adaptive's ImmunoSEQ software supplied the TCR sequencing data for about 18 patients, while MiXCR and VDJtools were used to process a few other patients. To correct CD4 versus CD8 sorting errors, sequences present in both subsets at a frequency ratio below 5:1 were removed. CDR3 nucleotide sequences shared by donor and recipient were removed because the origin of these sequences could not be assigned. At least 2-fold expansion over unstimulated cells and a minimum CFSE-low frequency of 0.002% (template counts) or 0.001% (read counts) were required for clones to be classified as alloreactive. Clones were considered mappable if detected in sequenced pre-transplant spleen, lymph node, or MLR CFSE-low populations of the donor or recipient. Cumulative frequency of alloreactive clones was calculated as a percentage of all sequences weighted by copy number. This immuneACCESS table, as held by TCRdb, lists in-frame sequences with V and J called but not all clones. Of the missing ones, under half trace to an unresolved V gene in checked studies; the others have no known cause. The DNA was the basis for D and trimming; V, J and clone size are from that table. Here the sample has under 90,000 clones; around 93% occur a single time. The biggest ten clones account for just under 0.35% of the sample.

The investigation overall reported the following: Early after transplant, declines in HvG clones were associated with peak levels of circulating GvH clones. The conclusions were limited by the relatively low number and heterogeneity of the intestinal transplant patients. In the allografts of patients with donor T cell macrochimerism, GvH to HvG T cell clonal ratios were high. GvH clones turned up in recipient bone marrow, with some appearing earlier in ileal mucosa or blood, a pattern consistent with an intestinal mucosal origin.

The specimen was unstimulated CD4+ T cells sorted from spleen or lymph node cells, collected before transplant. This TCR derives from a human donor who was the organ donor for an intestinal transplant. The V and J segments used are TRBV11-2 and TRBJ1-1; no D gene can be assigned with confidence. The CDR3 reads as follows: CASSFTQNTEAFF. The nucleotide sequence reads TGTGCCAGCAGCTTCACACAGAACACTGAAGCTTTCTTT. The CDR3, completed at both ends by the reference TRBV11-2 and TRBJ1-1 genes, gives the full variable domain EAGVAQSPRYKIIEKRQSVAFWCNPISGHATLYWYQQILGQGPKLLIQFQNNGVVDDSQLPKDRFSAERLKGVDSTLKIQPAKLEDSAVYLCASSFTQNTEAFFGQGTRLTVV.